Listed below are T cell receptor beta chains from one sample, sequenced in a study of ipilimumab plus nivolumab after autologous stem cell transplantation. TCRdb's table, derived via immunoSEQ multiplex PCR, lists solely in-frame clones and lacks some. The sample lists approximately 5,000 clones, 76% occurring once. The sample here was PBMCs, taken in a trial of ipilimumab plus nivolumab as post-transplant consolidation. The receptors stem from a male donor with multiple myeloma. Both conserved end residues are part of each CDR3. A D gene is named only where the DNA matches it firmly. A clone size is listed for some rows: how often the clone was seen (once, few, many), or a class if it is expanded.

v_gene: TRBV7-2
j_gene: TRBJ1-6
d_gene: NA
abundance: NA
CDR3nt: TGTGCCAGCAGCTTACTCCCGAGTAATTCACCCCTCCACTTT
CDR3aa: CASSLLPSNSPLHF

v_gene: TRBV5-8
j_gene: TRBJ2-7
d_gene: NA
abundance: NA
CDR3nt: TGTGCCAGCAGCGGCCGGGACCGTCCGTACCACGAGCAGTACTTC
CDR3aa: CASSGRDRPYHEQYF

v_gene: TRBV10-3
j_gene: TRBJ2-3
d_gene: NA
abundance: NA
CDR3nt: TGTGCCATCGGGGTGGTAGGGAAGGACACGCAGTATTTT
CDR3aa: CAIGVVGKDTQYF

v_gene: TRBV30
j_gene: TRBJ1-1
d_gene: NA
abundance: NA
CDR3nt: TGTGCCTCTACACTGAACACTGAAGCTTTCTTT
CDR3aa: CASTLNTEAFF

v_gene: TRBV11-2
j_gene: TRBJ1-5
d_gene: NA
abundance: NA
CDR3nt: TGTGCCAGCAGTTTCCAGGGGTCTCAGCCCCAGCATTTT
CDR3aa: CASSFQGSQPQHF

v_gene: TRBV5-1
j_gene: TRBJ2-7
d_gene: TRBD1
abundance: NA
CDR3nt: TGCGCCAGCAGCTTGGAACAGGGGTCCCACGAGCAGTACTTC
CDR3aa: CASSLEQGSHEQYF

v_gene: TRBV6-1
j_gene: TRBJ2-2
d_gene: NA
abundance: once
CDR3nt: TGTGCCACCGAGGGACTCCACGGAGACACCGGGGAGCTGTTTTTT
CDR3aa: CATEGLHGDTGELFF

v_gene: TRBV6-4
j_gene: TRBJ2-3
d_gene: NA
abundance: NA
CDR3nt: TGTGCCAGCAGTGACTCGGGCGGCACAGATACGCAGTATTTT
CDR3aa: CASSDSGGTDTQYF

v_gene: TRBV5-6
j_gene: TRBJ1-3
d_gene: NA
abundance: NA
CDR3nt: TGTGCCAGCAGCTTGGAGAACACTGGAAACACCATATATTTT
CDR3aa: CASSLENTGNTIYF

v_gene: TRBV9
j_gene: TRBJ2-3
d_gene: NA
abundance: NA
CDR3nt: TGTGCCAGCAGCAGTGAGGGTCGCACAGATACGCAGTATTTT
CDR3aa: CASSSEGRTDTQYF

v_gene: TRBV7-2
j_gene: TRBJ1-6
d_gene: NA
abundance: NA
CDR3nt: TGTGCCAGCAGCTACTCTGTTAGGGGCAGCTCCTATAATTCACCCCTCCACTTT
CDR3aa: CASSYSVRGSSYNSPLHF

v_gene: TRBV5-1
j_gene: TRBJ2-3
d_gene: TRBD2
abundance: NA
CDR3nt: TGCGCCAGCAGCGATCCGGGGGGGCAGGGCACAGATACGCAGTATTTT
CDR3aa: CASSDPGGQGTDTQYF

v_gene: TRBV7-8
j_gene: TRBJ2-7
d_gene: TRBD2
abundance: NA
CDR3nt: TGTGCCAGCAGCTTCGCCGGGACTAGAGCCTACGAGCAGTACTTC
CDR3aa: CASSFAGTRAYEQYF

v_gene: TRBV11-2
j_gene: TRBJ2-2
d_gene: NA
abundance: NA
CDR3nt: TGTGCCAGCAGCTTAAGGAGTAGTCCGGGGACCGGGGAGCTGTTTTTT
CDR3aa: CASSLRSSPGTGELFF

v_gene: TRBV10-1
j_gene: TRBJ2-5
d_gene: NA
abundance: few
CDR3nt: TGCGCCAGCAGTGCCAGGGATGGAAACCAAGAGACCCAGTACTTC
CDR3aa: CASSARDGNQETQYF

v_gene: TRBV7-3
j_gene: TRBJ1-2
d_gene: NA
abundance: large
CDR3nt: TGTGCCAGCAGCTTGGGAGTCGGGGCTAACTATGGCTACACCTTC
CDR3aa: CASSLGVGANYGYTF

v_gene: TRBV19
j_gene: TRBJ1-4
d_gene: NA
abundance: NA
CDR3nt: TGTGCCAGTAGTATTTCCGGGGGAGACGAAAAACTGTTTTTT
CDR3aa: CASSISGGDEKLFF

v_gene: TRBV2
j_gene: TRBJ1-2
d_gene: NA
abundance: NA
CDR3nt: TGTGCCAGCAGTCTAAAGGTCCAGGGATCGGGCTACACCTTC
CDR3aa: CASSLKVQGSGYTF

v_gene: TRBV7-2
j_gene: TRBJ1-2
d_gene: NA
abundance: NA
CDR3nt: TGTGCCAGCAGCTTATCCAGGGCCAACTATGGCTACACCTTC
CDR3aa: CASSLSRANYGYTF

v_gene: TRBV28
j_gene: TRBJ2-1
d_gene: TRBD2
abundance: NA
CDR3nt: TGTGCCAGCAGTTTAGCGGGGGGGGACAATGAGCAGTTCTTC
CDR3aa: CASSLAGGDNEQFF

v_gene: TRBV18
j_gene: TRBJ2-3
d_gene: NA
abundance: NA
CDR3nt: TGTGCCAGCTCCGGGTCGGGAGATACGCAGTATTTT
CDR3aa: CASSGSGDTQYF

v_gene: TRBV6-5
j_gene: TRBJ2-7
d_gene: NA
abundance: NA
CDR3nt: TGTGCCAGCAGCCCCGGTGCGTTCGAGCAGTACTTC
CDR3aa: CASSPGAFEQYF

v_gene: TRBV5-1
j_gene: TRBJ1-1
d_gene: NA
abundance: NA
CDR3nt: TGCGCCAGCAGCTCCTGGACCCATGAAGCTTTCTTT
CDR3aa: CASSSWTHEAFF

v_gene: TRBV19
j_gene: TRBJ1-1
d_gene: NA
abundance: NA
CDR3nt: TGTGCCAGTAGTATAGGGTGGAGCACTGAAGCTTTCTTT
CDR3aa: CASSIGWSTEAFF

v_gene: TRBV11-2
j_gene: TRBJ1-4
d_gene: NA
abundance: few
CDR3nt: TGTGCCAGCAGCTTAGATCGAATGAGAGGAAAACTGTTTTTT
CDR3aa: CASSLDRMRGKLFF

v_gene: TRBV7-9
j_gene: TRBJ1-1
d_gene: TRBD1
abundance: NA
CDR3nt: TGTGCCAGCATCATACAGGGGGCGACGGACACTGAAGCTTTCTTT
CDR3aa: CASIIQGATDTEAFF

v_gene: TRBV5-1
j_gene: TRBJ1-1
d_gene: TRBD1
abundance: NA
CDR3nt: TGCGCCAGCAGGAGGACAGGGCCAGGGGGGACTGAAGCTTTCTTT
CDR3aa: CASRRTGPGGTEAFF

v_gene: TRBV27
j_gene: TRBJ1-6
d_gene: NA
abundance: NA
CDR3nt: TGTGCCAGCACCAATATAGGAGGGCGGGGTTCACCCCTCCACTTT
CDR3aa: CASTNIGGRGSPLHF

v_gene: TRBV2
j_gene: TRBJ1-4
d_gene: TRBD1
abundance: NA
CDR3nt: TGTGCCAGCAGGACCGGGACAGGGGGCGCGGTAACAACTAATGAAAAACTGTTTTTT
CDR3aa: CASRTGTGGAVTTNEKLFF

v_gene: TRBV7-9
j_gene: TRBJ2-3
d_gene: TRBD2
abundance: few
CDR3nt: TGTGCCAGCAGCTTGCCGGGGGGGGGAGATACGCAGTATTTT
CDR3aa: CASSLPGGGDTQYF

v_gene: TRBV5-6
j_gene: TRBJ1-6
d_gene: NA
abundance: NA
CDR3nt: TGTGCCAGCAGCTTGGCCGGGGCGGCCGTATCGGGCCTCCACTTT
CDR3aa: CASSLAGAAVSGLHF

v_gene: TRBV7-2
j_gene: TRBJ1-2
d_gene: TRBD1
abundance: NA
CDR3nt: TGTGCCAGCAGCTTAGAGGGACAGTATGGCTACACCTTC
CDR3aa: CASSLEGQYGYTF

v_gene: TRBV10-3
j_gene: TRBJ1-4
d_gene: NA
abundance: NA
CDR3nt: TGTGCCATCAGTGAGTCGAGGGATAATGAAAAACTGTTTTTT
CDR3aa: CAISESRDNEKLFF

v_gene: TRBV11-2
j_gene: TRBJ2-7
d_gene: NA
abundance: NA
CDR3nt: TGTGCCAGCAGCTTAGTCTACGAGCAGTACTTC
CDR3aa: CASSLVYEQYF

v_gene: TRBV11-2
j_gene: TRBJ2-3
d_gene: TRBD1
abundance: NA
CDR3nt: TGTGCCAGCAGCAGACAGGGTATTGCCACAGATACGCAGTATTTT
CDR3aa: CASSRQGIATDTQYF

v_gene: TRBV19
j_gene: TRBJ1-2
d_gene: TRBD1
abundance: NA
CDR3nt: TGTGCCAGTTCCGGGACAGGGGGCATCCCCAAGAACTATGGCTACACCTTC
CDR3aa: CASSGTGGIPKNYGYTF

v_gene: TRBV5-1
j_gene: TRBJ2-1
d_gene: TRBD2
abundance: NA
CDR3nt: TGCGCCAGCAGCAGAACTAGCGGGGTCTACAATGAGCAGTTCTTC
CDR3aa: CASSRTSGVYNEQFF

v_gene: TRBV5-4
j_gene: TRBJ2-3
d_gene: TRBD2
abundance: NA
CDR3nt: TGTGCCAGCAGCTTCGAGACTAGCGGGGAAACAGATACGCAGTATTTT
CDR3aa: CASSFETSGETDTQYF

v_gene: TRBV11-1
j_gene: TRBJ2-7
d_gene: TRBD2
abundance: NA
CDR3nt: TGTGCCAGCAGCCCGGGGACTAGGCCGATTTACGAGCAGTACTTC
CDR3aa: CASSPGTRPIYEQYF

v_gene: TRBV10-3
j_gene: TRBJ2-3
d_gene: NA
abundance: once
CDR3nt: TGTGCCATCAGTACCAGGGGGAGCGGGGAATTCACAGATACGCAGTATTTT
CDR3aa: CAISTRGSGEFTDTQYF

v_gene: TRBV7-8
j_gene: TRBJ1-1
d_gene: NA
abundance: NA
CDR3nt: TGTGCCAGCAACTTGGGGGGGAGCACTGAAGCTTTCTTT
CDR3aa: CASNLGGSTEAFF

v_gene: TRBV18
j_gene: TRBJ2-5
d_gene: NA
abundance: NA
CDR3nt: TGTGCCAGCGGTCCAGGGGCACAAGAGACCCAGTACTTC
CDR3aa: CASGPGAQETQYF

v_gene: TRBV6-6
j_gene: TRBJ2-1
d_gene: NA
abundance: NA
CDR3nt: TGTGCCAGCAGTTACGCGCAGGGGGGCTGGAATGAGCAGTTCTTC
CDR3aa: CASSYAQGGWNEQFF

v_gene: TRBV6-5
j_gene: TRBJ2-2
d_gene: TRBD1
abundance: NA
CDR3nt: TGTGCCGGCAGTAGGGGGACAGGGCTGGCCGGGGAGCTGTTTTTT
CDR3aa: CAGSRGTGLAGELFF

v_gene: TRBV5-1
j_gene: TRBJ2-5
d_gene: TRBD2
abundance: NA
CDR3nt: TGCGCCAGCTTACTGGCGGGGGGGGTTGAGACCCAGTACTTC
CDR3aa: CASLLAGGVETQYF

v_gene: TRBV2
j_gene: TRBJ2-7
d_gene: TRBD2
abundance: NA
CDR3nt: TGTGCCAGCAGTGAAGGACTAGCGGGGGGGTGGTCCTACGAGCAGTACTTC
CDR3aa: CASSEGLAGGWSYEQYF

v_gene: TRBV5-4
j_gene: TRBJ1-1
d_gene: TRBD1
abundance: NA
CDR3nt: TGTGCCAGCAGCCATACGACAGGGATGGCTGAAGCTTTCTTT
CDR3aa: CASSHTTGMAEAFF

v_gene: TRBV5-5
j_gene: TRBJ2-2
d_gene: NA
abundance: NA
CDR3nt: TGTGCCAGCAGTTCAGGGGTAGCCGGGGAGCTGTTTTTT
CDR3aa: CASSSGVAGELFF

v_gene: TRBV11-2
j_gene: TRBJ1-1
d_gene: TRBD1
abundance: NA
CDR3nt: TGTGCCAGCAGCCCTGGACAGGGGAGGTTTCCTGAAGCTTTCTTT
CDR3aa: CASSPGQGRFPEAFF

v_gene: TRBV29-1
j_gene: TRBJ2-1
d_gene: NA
abundance: NA
CDR3nt: TGCAGCGTTTTAGGAGGAGGAGGTGAGCAGTTCTTC
CDR3aa: CSVLGGGGEQFF

v_gene: TRBV5-1
j_gene: TRBJ2-7
d_gene: NA
abundance: once
CDR3nt: TGCGCCAGCAGCTTGGGGGACAACTACGAGCAGTACTTC
CDR3aa: CASSLGDNYEQYF

v_gene: TRBV6-1
j_gene: TRBJ2-1
d_gene: TRBD2
abundance: NA
CDR3nt: TGTGCCAGCAACCCGACTAGCGGTTCTAATGAGCAGTTCTTC
CDR3aa: CASNPTSGSNEQFF

v_gene: TRBV6-1
j_gene: TRBJ2-1
d_gene: NA
abundance: NA
CDR3nt: TGTGCCAGCAGTGAAACGAGGACTAATTACAATGAGCAGTTCTTC
CDR3aa: CASSETRTNYNEQFF

v_gene: TRBV6-6
j_gene: TRBJ1-1
d_gene: NA
abundance: NA
CDR3nt: TGTGCCAGCCCCCCCTTAGGCGGTCGTCTCTCAGGGTCTTTCTTT
CDR3aa: CASPPLGGRLSGSFF

v_gene: TRBV30
j_gene: TRBJ1-1
d_gene: NA
abundance: few
CDR3nt: TGTGCCTCCTCTCGGGGGGTGGGCACTGAAGCTTTCTTT
CDR3aa: CASSRGVGTEAFF

v_gene: TRBV6-5
j_gene: TRBJ1-1
d_gene: NA
abundance: NA
CDR3nt: TGTGCCAGCAAGGGGGGTTACACTGAAGCTTTCTTT
CDR3aa: CASKGGYTEAFF

v_gene: TRBV20-1
j_gene: TRBJ1-3
d_gene: NA
abundance: NA
CDR3nt: TGCAGTGGTTATGGGGGAAACACCATATATTTT
CDR3aa: CSGYGGNTIYF

v_gene: TRBV5-6
j_gene: TRBJ2-7
d_gene: NA
abundance: NA
CDR3nt: TGTGCCAGCAGCCTCGGAGGCGACTTCTTCGAGCAGTACTTC
CDR3aa: CASSLGGDFFEQYF

v_gene: TRBV25-1
j_gene: TRBJ1-4
d_gene: NA
abundance: NA
CDR3nt: TGTGCCAGCAGTGAATTACAGAAAACTGTTTTT
CDR3aa: CASSELQKTVF

v_gene: TRBV6-5
j_gene: TRBJ2-7
d_gene: NA
abundance: few
CDR3nt: TGTGCCAGCAGCCCTTTTCAGGCCCCTGGGTACGAGCAGTACTTC
CDR3aa: CASSPFQAPGYEQYF